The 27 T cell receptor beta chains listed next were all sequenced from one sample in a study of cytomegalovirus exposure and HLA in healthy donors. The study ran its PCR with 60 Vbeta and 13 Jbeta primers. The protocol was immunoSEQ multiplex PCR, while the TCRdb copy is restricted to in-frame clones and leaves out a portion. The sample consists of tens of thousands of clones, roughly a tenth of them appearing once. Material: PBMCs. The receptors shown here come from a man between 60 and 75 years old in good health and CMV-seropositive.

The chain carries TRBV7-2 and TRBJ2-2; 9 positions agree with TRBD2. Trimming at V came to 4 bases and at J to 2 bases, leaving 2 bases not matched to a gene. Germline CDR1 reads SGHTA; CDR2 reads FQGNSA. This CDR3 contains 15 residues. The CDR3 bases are TGTGCCAGCAGCTCGACTAGCGGCAACACCGGGGAGCTGTTTTTT. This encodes CASSSTSGNTGELFF.

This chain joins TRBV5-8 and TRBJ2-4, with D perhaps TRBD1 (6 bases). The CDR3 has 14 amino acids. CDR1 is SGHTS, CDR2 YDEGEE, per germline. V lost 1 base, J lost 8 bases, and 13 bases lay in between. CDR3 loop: CASSLLGPGDIQYF. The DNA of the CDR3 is TGTGCCAGCAGCTTGCTAGGGCCAGGGGACATTCAGTACTTC. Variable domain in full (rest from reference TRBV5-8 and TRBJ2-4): EAGVTQSPTHLIKTRGQQATLRCSPISGHTSVYWYQQALGLGLQFLLWYDEGEERNRGNFPPRFSGRQFPNYSSELNVNALELEDSALYLCASSLLGPGDIQYFGAGTRLSVL.

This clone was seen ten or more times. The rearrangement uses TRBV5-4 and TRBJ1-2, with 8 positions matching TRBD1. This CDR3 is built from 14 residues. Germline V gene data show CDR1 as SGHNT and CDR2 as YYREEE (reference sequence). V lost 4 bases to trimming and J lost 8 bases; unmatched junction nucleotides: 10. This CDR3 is CASSAGQERWGYTF. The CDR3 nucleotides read TGTGCCAGCAGCGCGGGACAGGAGAGGTGGGGCTACACCTTC.

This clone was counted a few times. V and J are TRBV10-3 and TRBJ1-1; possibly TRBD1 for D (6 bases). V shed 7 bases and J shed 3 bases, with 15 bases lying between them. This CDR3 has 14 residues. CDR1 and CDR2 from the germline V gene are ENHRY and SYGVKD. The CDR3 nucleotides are TGTGCCATCACCCGACGGGACACGGACACTGAAGCTTTCTTT. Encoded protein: CAITRRDTDTEAFF.

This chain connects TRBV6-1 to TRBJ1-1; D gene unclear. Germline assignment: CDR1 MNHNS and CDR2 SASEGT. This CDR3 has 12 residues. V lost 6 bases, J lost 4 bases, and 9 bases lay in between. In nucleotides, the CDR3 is TGTGCCAGCAGACAAGGGAGCACTGAAGCTTTCTTT. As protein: CASRQGSTEAFF.

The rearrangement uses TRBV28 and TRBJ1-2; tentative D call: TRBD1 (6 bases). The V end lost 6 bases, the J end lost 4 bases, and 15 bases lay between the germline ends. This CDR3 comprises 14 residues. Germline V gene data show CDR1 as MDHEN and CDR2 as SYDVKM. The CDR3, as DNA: TGTGCCAGCAGGGGCCGGGACACCGTCTATGGCTACACCTTC. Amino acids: CASRGRDTVYGYTF.

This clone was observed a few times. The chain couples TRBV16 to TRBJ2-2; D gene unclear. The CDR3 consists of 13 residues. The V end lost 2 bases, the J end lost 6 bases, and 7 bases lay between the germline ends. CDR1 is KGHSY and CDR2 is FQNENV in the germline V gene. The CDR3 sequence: CASSQNGAGELFF. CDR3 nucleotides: TGTGCCAGCAGCCAAAACGGAGCCGGGGAGCTGTTTTTT.

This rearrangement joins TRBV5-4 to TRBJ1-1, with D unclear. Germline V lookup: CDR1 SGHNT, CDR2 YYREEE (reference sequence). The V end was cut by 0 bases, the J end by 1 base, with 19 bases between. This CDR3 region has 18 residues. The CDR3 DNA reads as TGTGCCAGCAGCTTGGGGGGAGAATTTTGGATTTCGAACACTGAAGCTTTCTTT. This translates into CASSLGGEFWISNTEAFF.

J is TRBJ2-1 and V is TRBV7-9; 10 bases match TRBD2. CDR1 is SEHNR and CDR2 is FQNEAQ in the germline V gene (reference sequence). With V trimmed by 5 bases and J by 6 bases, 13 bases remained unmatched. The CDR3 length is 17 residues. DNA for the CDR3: TGTGCCAGCAGCCCTTATGACCCTAGCGGGAGTTTCAATGAGCAGTTCTTC. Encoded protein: CASSPYDPSGSFNEQFF.

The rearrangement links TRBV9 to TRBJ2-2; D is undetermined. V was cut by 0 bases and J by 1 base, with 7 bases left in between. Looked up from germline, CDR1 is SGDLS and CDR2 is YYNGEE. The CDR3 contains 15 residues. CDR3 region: CASSVAPQNTGELFF. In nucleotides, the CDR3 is TGTGCCAGCAGCGTAGCTCCACAGAACACCGGGGAGCTGTTTTTT.

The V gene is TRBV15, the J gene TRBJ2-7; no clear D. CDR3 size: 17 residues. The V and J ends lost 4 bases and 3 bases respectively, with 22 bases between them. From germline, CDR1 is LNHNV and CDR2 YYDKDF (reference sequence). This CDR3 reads CATSKPSGAHTLYEQYF. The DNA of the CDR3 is TGTGCCACCAGCAAACCGTCCGGAGCCCATACCCTCTACGAGCAGTACTTC.

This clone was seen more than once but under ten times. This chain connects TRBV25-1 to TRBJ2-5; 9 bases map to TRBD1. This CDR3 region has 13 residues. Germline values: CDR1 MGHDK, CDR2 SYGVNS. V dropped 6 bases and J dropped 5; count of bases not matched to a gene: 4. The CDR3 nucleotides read TGTGCCAGCAGACAGGGGGCGCGGGAGACCCAGTACTTC. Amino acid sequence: CASRQGARETQYF.

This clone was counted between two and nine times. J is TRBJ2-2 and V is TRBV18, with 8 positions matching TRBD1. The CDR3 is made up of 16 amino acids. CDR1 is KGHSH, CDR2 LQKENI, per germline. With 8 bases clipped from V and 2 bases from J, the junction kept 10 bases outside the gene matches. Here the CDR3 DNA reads TGTGCCAGCACGTCTAGCCAGGGGGCAAACACCGGGGAGCTGTTTTTT. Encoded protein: CASTSSQGANTGELFF.

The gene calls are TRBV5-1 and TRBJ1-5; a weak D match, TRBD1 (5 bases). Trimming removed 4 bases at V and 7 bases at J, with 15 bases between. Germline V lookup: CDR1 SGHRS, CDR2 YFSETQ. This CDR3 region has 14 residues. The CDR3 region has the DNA TGCGCCAGCAGCCAGGATGTTTCAGGGCAGCCCCAGCATTTT. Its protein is CASSQDVSGQPQHF.

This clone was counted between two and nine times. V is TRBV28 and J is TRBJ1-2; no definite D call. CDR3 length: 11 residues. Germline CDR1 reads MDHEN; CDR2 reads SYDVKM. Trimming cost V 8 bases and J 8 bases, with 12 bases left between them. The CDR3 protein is CASLGVRGYTF. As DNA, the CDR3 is TGTGCCAGCCTCGGGGTCCGGGGCTACACCTTC.

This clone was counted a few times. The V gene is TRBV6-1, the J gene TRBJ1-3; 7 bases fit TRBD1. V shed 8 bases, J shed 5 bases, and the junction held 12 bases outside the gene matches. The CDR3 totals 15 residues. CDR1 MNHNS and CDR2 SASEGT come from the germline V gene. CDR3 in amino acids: CASEPRDSRRNTIYF. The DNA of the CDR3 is TGTGCCAGCGAACCCCGGGACAGTCGACGAAACACCATATATTTT.

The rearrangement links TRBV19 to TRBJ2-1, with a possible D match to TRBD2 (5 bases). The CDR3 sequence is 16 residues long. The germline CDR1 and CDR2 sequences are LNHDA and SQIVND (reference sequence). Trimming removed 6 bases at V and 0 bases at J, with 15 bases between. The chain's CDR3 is CASSRKGDRSYNEQFF. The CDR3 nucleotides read TGTGCCAGTAGCCGAAAGGGAGACCGCTCCTACAATGAGCAGTTCTTC.

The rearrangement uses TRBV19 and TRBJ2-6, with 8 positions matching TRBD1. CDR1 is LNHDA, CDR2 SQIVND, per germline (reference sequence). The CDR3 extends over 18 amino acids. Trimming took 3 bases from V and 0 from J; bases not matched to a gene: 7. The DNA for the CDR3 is TGTGCCAGTAGTATTTTAGGGACAGGACCCTCTGGGGCCAACGTCCTGACTTTC. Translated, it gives CASSILGTGPSGANVLTF.

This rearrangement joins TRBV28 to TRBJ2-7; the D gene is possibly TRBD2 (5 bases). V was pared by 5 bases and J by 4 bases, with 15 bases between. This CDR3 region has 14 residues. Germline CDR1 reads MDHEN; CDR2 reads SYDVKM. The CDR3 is CASSSGPQTYEQYF. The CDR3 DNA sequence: TGTGCCAGCAGTAGCGGCCCCCAAACGTACGAGCAGTACTTC. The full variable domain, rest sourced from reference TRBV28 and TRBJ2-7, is DVKVTQSSRYLVKRTGEKVFLECVQDMDHENMFWYRQDPGLGLRLIYFSYDVKMKEKGDIPEGYSVSREKKERFSLILESASTNQTSMYLCASSSGPQTYEQYFGPGTRLTVT.

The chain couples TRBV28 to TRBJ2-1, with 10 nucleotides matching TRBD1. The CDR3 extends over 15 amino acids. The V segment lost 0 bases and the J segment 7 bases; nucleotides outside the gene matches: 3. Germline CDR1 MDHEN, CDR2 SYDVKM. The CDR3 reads CASSLWGTGDNEQFF. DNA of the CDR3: TGTGCCAGCAGTTTATGGGGGACAGGGGATAATGAGCAGTTCTTC.

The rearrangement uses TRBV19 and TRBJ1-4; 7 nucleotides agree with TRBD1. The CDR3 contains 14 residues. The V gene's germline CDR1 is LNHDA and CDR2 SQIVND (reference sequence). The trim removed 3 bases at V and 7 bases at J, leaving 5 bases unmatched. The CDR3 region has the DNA TGTGCCAGTAGTATTACAGGGGTGGCTGAAAAACTGTTTTTT. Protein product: CASSITGVAEKLFF.

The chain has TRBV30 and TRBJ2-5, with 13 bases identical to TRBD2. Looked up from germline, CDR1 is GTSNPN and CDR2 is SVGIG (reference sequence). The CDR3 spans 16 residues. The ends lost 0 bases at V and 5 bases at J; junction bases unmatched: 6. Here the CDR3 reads CAWSVSGLAGRETQYF. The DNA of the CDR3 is TGTGCCTGGAGTGTATCGGGACTAGCGGGACGGGAGACCCAGTACTTC.

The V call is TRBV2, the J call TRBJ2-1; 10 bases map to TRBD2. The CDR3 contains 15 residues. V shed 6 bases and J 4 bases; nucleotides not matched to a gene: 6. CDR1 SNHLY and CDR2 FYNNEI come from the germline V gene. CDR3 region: CASRALAGTYNEQFF. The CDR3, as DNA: TGTGCCAGCAGGGCACTAGCGGGGACTTACAATGAGCAGTTCTTC. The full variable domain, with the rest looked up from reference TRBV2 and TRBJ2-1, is EPEVTQTPSHQVTQMGQEVILRCVPISNHLYFYWYRQILGQKVEFLVSFYNNEISEKSEIFDDQFSVERPDGSNFTLKIRSTKLEDSAMYFCASRALAGTYNEQFFGPGTRLTVL.

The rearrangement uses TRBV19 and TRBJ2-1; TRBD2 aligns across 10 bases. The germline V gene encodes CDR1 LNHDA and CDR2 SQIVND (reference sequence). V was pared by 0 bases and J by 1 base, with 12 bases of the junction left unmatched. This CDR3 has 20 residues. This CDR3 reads CASSIDPRLVLAGSYNEQFF. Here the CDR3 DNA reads TGTGCCAGTAGTATAGACCCACGGTTGGTACTAGCGGGGTCCTACAATGAGCAGTTCTTC. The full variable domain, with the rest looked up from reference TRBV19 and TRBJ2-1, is DGGITQSPKYLFRKEGQNVTLSCEQNLNHDAMYWYRQDPGQGLRLIYYSQIVNDFQKGDIAEGYSVSREKKESFPLTVTSAQKNPTAFYLCASSIDPRLVLAGSYNEQFFGPGTRLTVL.

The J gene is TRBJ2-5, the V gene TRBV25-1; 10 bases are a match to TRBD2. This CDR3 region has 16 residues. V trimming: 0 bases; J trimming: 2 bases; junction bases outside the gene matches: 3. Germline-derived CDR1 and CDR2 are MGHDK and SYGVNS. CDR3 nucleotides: TGTGCCAGCAGTGAATATCCAGCGGGGGGGCAAGAGACCCAGTACTTC. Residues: CASSEYPAGGQETQYF.

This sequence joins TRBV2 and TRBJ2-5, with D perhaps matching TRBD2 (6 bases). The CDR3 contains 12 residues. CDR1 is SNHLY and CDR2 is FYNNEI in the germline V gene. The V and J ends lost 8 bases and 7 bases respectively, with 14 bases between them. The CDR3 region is CASAGPGGTQYF. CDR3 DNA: TGTGCCAGCGCGGGCCCCGGGGGGACCCAGTACTTC.

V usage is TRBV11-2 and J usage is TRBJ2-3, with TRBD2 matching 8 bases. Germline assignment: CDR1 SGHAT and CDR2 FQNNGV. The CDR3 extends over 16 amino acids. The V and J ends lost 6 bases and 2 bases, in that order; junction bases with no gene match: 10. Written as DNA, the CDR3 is TGTGCCAGCAGGCGCGATAGCGGGGCCACCACAGATACGCAGTATTTT. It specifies CASRRDSGATTDTQYF.